The rows below give T cell receptor beta chains drawn from one sample of a study of cytomegalovirus exposure and HLA in healthy donors. TCRdb keeps only in-frame clones here, not all; method: immunoSEQ multiplex PCR. The table has roughly 300,000 clones, 70% to 90% seen once. The sample comprised PBMCs. Source of these receptors: a woman aged 18-35 years in good health and CMV-seronegative. Each CDR3 is given with its conserved first and last residue. D genes are given only for firm matches. The size of a clone is reported for some rows only, either as once, few or many, or as a class for expanded clones.

NA	TRBJ2-7	TRBV28	NA	TGTGCCAGCACGGGACTGTCCTACGAGCAGTACTTC	CASTGLSYEQYF
NA	TRBJ2-3	TRBV30	TRBD2	TGTGCCTGGAGGCCGGGACTAGCAAGTTGGAGAGATACGCAGTATTTT	CAWRPGLASWRDTQYF
NA	TRBJ1-4	TRBV29-1	TRBD1	TGCAGCGTGACAGGGGGCCTCTCGGAACGTAATGAAAAACTGTTTTTT	CSVTGGLSERNEKLFF
NA	TRBJ2-1	TRBV11-2	NA	TGTGCCAGCAGCTTAGTCCCCACGGGAGTAGGCAATGAGCAGTTCTTC	CASSLVPTGVGNEQFF
NA	TRBJ2-1	TRBV6-1	TRBD2	TGTGCCAGCACCTTCGGACTAGCGGCCAATGAGCAGTTCTTC	CASTFGLAANEQFF
NA	TRBJ2-7	TRBV6-6	NA	TGTGCCAGCAGTAAGACTTATCCCGAGCAGTACTTC	CASSKTYPEQYF
NA	TRBJ1-5	TRBV6-5	NA	TGTGCCAGCAGTTCGACTTTGGCTAGCAATCAGCCCCAGCATTTT	CASSSTLASNQPQHF
once	TRBJ1-1	TRBV6-5	NA	TGTGCCAGCAGTTATGGGGGAGGCACTGAAGCTTTCTTT	CASSYGGGTEAFF
NA	TRBJ1-1	TRBV7-8	TRBD1	TGTGCCAGCAGCAGACTCGGGACAGGGCTGTTTTTAGAAGCTTTCTTT	CASSRLGTGLFLEAFF
NA	TRBJ1-1	TRBV28	TRBD1	TGTGCCAGCAGGCTAGGACAGGGGCACACTGAAGCTTTCTTT	CASRLGQGHTEAFF
NA	TRBJ1-1	TRBV4-3	NA	TGCGCCAGCAGCCAAGGGGTTTCCGGACAGAACTTGTTGTTCTTT	CASSQGVSGQNLLFF
NA	TRBJ1-5	TRBV2	TRBD1	TGTGCCAGCCGAAAGGGGACAGGGAGCAATCAGCCCCAGCATTTT	CASRKGTGSNQPQHF
once	TRBJ2-7	TRBV19	NA	TGTGCCAGTAGTATAGGGACAGCTTACGAGCAGTACTTC	CASSIGTAYEQYF
NA	TRBJ1-2	TRBV15	TRBD1	TGTGCCACCAGCAGCACGACAGGGAACTATGGCTACACCTTC	CATSSTTGNYGYTF
NA	TRBJ1-6	TRBV6-1	NA	TGTGCCAGCAGCAGCTCCGGGTCTTACAATTCACCCCTCCACTTT	CASSSSGSYNSPLHF
NA	TRBJ2-5	TRBV14	NA	TGTGCCAGCAGCCAAGTCAGGCGAGAGACCCAGTACTTC	CASSQVRRETQYF
once	TRBJ1-3	TRBV19	TRBD1	TGTGCCAGTATCCACAGGGGAGGTACAGAAAGAAACACCATATATTTT	CASIHRGGTERNTIYF
NA	TRBJ1-2	TRBV19	NA	TGTGCCAGTAGTATCGCTGTGAGACTCGATGGCTACACCTTC	CASSIAVRLDGYTF
NA	TRBJ2-7	TRBV19	TRBD1	TGTGCCAGTAGTGGACAACAGGGGTACGAGCAGTACTTC	CASSGQQGYEQYF
once	TRBJ1-1	TRBV29-1	NA	TGCAGCGCCGGCGGGGGTCCCGCTGAAGCTTTCTTT	CSAGGGPAEAFF
once	TRBJ2-7	TRBV5-4	TRBD2	TGTGCCAGCAGCTTGGGGAACGCGGGAGGGTTGGACGAGCAGTACTTC	CASSLGNAGGLDEQYF
NA	TRBJ2-7	TRBV2	TRBD2	TGTGCCAGCAGTGATTCCCTAGCGGGAGGGAAGTACGAGCAGTACTTC	CASSDSLAGGKYEQYF
few	TRBJ2-1	TRBV19	NA	TGTGCCTGTCAGTCGTCAGGTAACAATGAGCAGTTCTTC	CACQSSGNNEQFF
NA	TRBJ2-5	TRBV6-6	TRBD2	TGTGCCAGCAGTTACGGTCATAGCGGGAGTGGTGAGACCCAGTACTTC	CASSYGHSGSGETQYF
once	TRBJ2-7	TRBV6-6	NA	TGTGCCAGCACCCAGAACCGGGACAAATCCTACGAGCAGTACTTC	CASTQNRDKSYEQYF
NA	TRBJ2-7	TRBV5-6	TRBD1	TGTGCCAGCAGTCAAGACAGGGGGCGCAAGCAGTACTTC	CASSQDRGRKQYF
once	TRBJ1-4	TRBV5-4	NA	TGTGCCAGCAGCTTGGGCGGGATAATGAATGAAAAACTGTTTTTT	CASSLGGIMNEKLFF
NA	TRBJ2-7	TRBV12-2	NA	TGTGCAAGTCGCCTCCAGGACAGGGACTCCTACGAGCAGTACTTC	CASRLQDRDSYEQYF
NA	TRBJ1-2	TRBV6-6	NA	TGTGCCAGCACCACGGGGGCTAACTATGGCTACACCTTC	CASTTGANYGYTF